Presented here are 19 T cell receptor beta chains from one specimen sequenced in a study of beta chain features in type 1 diabetes. Study conclusions and caveats: TCRB CDR3s were moderately but significantly shorter in Type 1 diabetes patients in all four CD4+ subsets.

For these receptors, no antigen is known. Every isolated RNA sample was fully reverse transcribed, so sequencing captured expressed TCRB transcripts. Sequencing used immunoSEQ multiplex PCR; TCRdb keeps in-frame clones, though not all of them. The repertoire holds more than 250,000 clones, over 12% seen once, with approximately 0.015% in the top ten. Sequenced: naive CD4+ T cells from blood. The source is a man aged 18 to 29 with type 1 diabetes.

The genes are TRBV5-1 and TRBJ2-2, with D perhaps TRBD1 (5 bases). V shed 2 bases and J shed 7 bases, with 12 bases lying between them. CDR1 and CDR2 (germline): SGHRS, YFSETQ. The CDR3 spans 14 residues. CDR3 loop: CASSFPGQSGELFF. Written as DNA, the CDR3 is TGCGCCAGCAGCTTTCCAGGGCAAAGCGGGGAGCTGTTTTTT.

Turning to this clone: Germline is not matched at one junction end, which may reflect a read error. This chain uses TRBV20-1 with TRBJ1-1; 7 bases fit TRBD1. Per germline, CDR1 DFQATT and CDR2 SNEGSKA (reference sequence). The CDR3 length is 11 residues. CDR3 residues: CSAGDRAEAFF. DNA for the CDR3: TGCAGTGCTGGAGACAGGGCTGAAGCTTTCTTT.

In this sample, this clone turned up a few times. J is TRBJ2-5 and V is TRBV27; tentative D call: TRBD2 (6 bases). V lost 5 bases, J lost 1 base, and 11 bases lay in between. CDR1 is MNHEY, CDR2 SMNVEV, per germline (reference sequence). This CDR3 region has 14 residues. The CDR3 sequence: CASSTRGTQETQYF. CDR3 nucleotide sequence: TGTGCCAGCAGTACACGCGGGACCCAAGAGACCCAGTACTTC.

This clone was counted between two and nine times. This chain joins TRBV30 and TRBJ2-7; 7 nucleotides align to TRBD2. Germline V gives CDR1 GTSNPN, CDR2 SVGIG (reference sequence). V trimming: 2 bases; J trimming: 4 bases; junction bases outside the gene matches: 2. The CDR3 contains 12 residues. This CDR3 reads CAWSTSVYEQYF. The CDR3 DNA reads as TGTGCCTGGAGTACTAGCGTTTACGAGCAGTACTTC.

This clone turned up a few times. The V and J genes are TRBV18 and TRBJ2-7; 11 nucleotides align to TRBD2. The CDR3 runs to 18 residues. The V gene end was trimmed by 3 bases and the J gene end by 2 bases; junction bases not matched to a gene: 12. Looked up from germline, CDR1 is KGHSH and CDR2 is LQKENI. DNA for the CDR3: TGTGCCAGCTCACCGTTCCCTTATACTAGCGGGAGAACCTACGAGCAGTACTTC. It is translated as CASSPFPYTSGRTYEQYF.

This chain uses TRBV30 with TRBJ2-3, with TRBD1 matching over 10 bases. V lost 0 bases, J lost 4 bases, and 4 bases stayed unmatched. The CDR3 sequence is 15 residues long. Germline V gene lookup returns CDR1 GTSNPN and CDR2 SVGIG (reference sequence). The CDR3, as DNA: TGTGCCTGGAGTGTAGGGGACAGGGGAGCAGATACGCAGTATTTT. As protein: CAWSVGDRGADTQYF. Full variable domain (missing parts from reference TRBV30 and TRBJ2-3): SQTIHQWPATLVQPVGSPLSLECTVEGTSNPNLYWYRQAAGRGLQLLFYSVGIGQISSEVPQNLSASRPQDRQFILSSKKLLLSDSGFYLCAWSVGDRGADTQYFGPGTRLTVL.

V usage is TRBV7-9 and J usage is TRBJ1-4, with a tentative D call TRBD1 (6 bases). Germline V lookup: CDR1 SEHNR, CDR2 FQNEAQ (reference sequence). The length of the CDR3 is 14 residues. Deletions cut 3 bases from V and 7 bases from J, with 12 bases between. The DNA for the CDR3 is TGTGCCAGCAGCTTGAACATCAGGGGTGAAAAACTGTTTTTT. Translating it yields CASSLNIRGEKLFF.

The chain employs TRBV6-7 and TRBJ2-7; D gene unclear. TRBV6-7 is an ORF; its function is uncertain. Trimming pared 0 bases from V and 3 bases from J, leaving 15 bases between. The CDR3 length is 16 residues. The chain's CDR3 is CASSYSIRFYFYEQYF. The CDR3 nucleotides read TGTGCCAGCAGTTACTCGATCCGGTTCTACTTCTACGAGCAGTACTTC.

This clone was observed a handful of times. The CDR3 protein is CASSLSGGAGDEQYF. CDR3 coding DNA: TGTGCCAGCAGCTTATCCGGGGGGGCCGGGGACGAGCAGTACTTC. This chain links TRBV7-2 with TRBJ2-7, with 8 bases lining up with TRBD2. Germline CDR1 reads SGHTA; CDR2 reads FQGNSA. The CDR3 contains 15 residues. The V segment lost 2 bases and the J segment 5 bases; nucleotides outside the gene matches: 8.

This clone was picked up a small number of times. This chain joins TRBV19 and TRBJ2-7; 9 nucleotides align to TRBD2. Trimming took 3 bases from V and 3 from J; bases not matched to a gene: 6. Germline CDR1 reads LNHDA; CDR2 reads SQIVND (reference sequence). This CDR3 comprises 15 residues. The CDR3 here is CASSIRTSAIYEQYF. The CDR3, as DNA: TGTGCCAGTAGTATTCGGACTAGCGCTATCTACGAGCAGTACTTC.

V is TRBV6-4 and J is TRBJ2-5, with 10 bases aligning to TRBD2. Germline CDR1 is MRHNA and CDR2 is SNTAGT. This CDR3 spans 16 amino acids. V shed 10 bases and J 5 bases; nucleotides not matched to a gene: 16. CDR3 residues: CAKSAGGPDVGETQYF. The DNA for the CDR3 is TGTGCCAAATCAGCGGGGGGGCCTGACGTTGGCGAGACCCAGTACTTC.

The chain employs TRBV2 and TRBJ2-2; 9 bases line up with TRBD1. V shed 7 bases and J 5 bases; nucleotides not matched to a gene: 11. The CDR3 covers 16 residues. Per germline, CDR1 SNHLY and CDR2 FYNNEI. The chain's CDR3 is CASKGQGWTITGELFF. For the CDR3, the DNA is TGTGCCAGCAAGGGACAGGGATGGACTATAACCGGGGAGCTGTTTTTT.

This clone was observed a few times. The rearrangement joins TRBV2 to TRBJ1-5; the D gene is possibly TRBD1 (6 bases). Deletions cut 10 bases from V and 6 bases from J, with 13 bases between. This CDR3 contains 12 residues. Germline-derived CDR1 and CDR2 are SNHLY and FYNNEI. In DNA, the CDR3 is TGTGCCACTAAGGGGGAAAGTCAGCCCCAGCATTTT. This sequence encodes CATKGESQPQHF.

The V and J genes are TRBV10-3 and TRBJ1-1; the D gene is possibly TRBD1 (5 bases). The CDR3 runs 14 residues. The germline CDR1 and CDR2 sequences are ENHRY and SYGVKD. V dropped 7 bases and J dropped 3 bases, with 15 bases sitting between them. The CDR3 nucleotides read TGTGCCATCAAGGGACTCCGAGGGGACACTGAAGCTTTCTTT. Amino acids: CAIKGLRGDTEAFF.

This clone was observed a handful of times. CDR3 coding DNA: TGCGCCAGCAGCCTCAGGGGGCTCATCACCGGGGAGCTGTTTTTT. Translated, it gives CASSLRGLITGELFF. V gene TRBV5-1 combines with J gene TRBJ2-2, with 8 bases lining up with TRBD1. Germline trimming cut 4 bases from V and 4 bases from J; bases unmatched to any gene: 6. This CDR3 comprises 15 residues. CDR1 and CDR2 from the germline V gene are SGHRS and YFSETQ.

In this sample, this clone turned up a few times. The CDR3 spells CATSRAGGYEQYF. The CDR3 bases are TGTGCCACGTCCCGGGCAGGGGGCTACGAGCAGTACTTC. The chain links TRBV19 to TRBJ2-7; 7 bases align to TRBD1. The germline gives CDR1 LNHDA, CDR2 SQIVND (reference sequence). After removal of 10 bases from V and 3 bases from J, the junction contained 9 bases not matched to a gene. This CDR3 is 13 amino acids long. Full variable domain (outside the CDR3, taken from reference TRBV19 and TRBJ2-7): DGGITQSPKYLFRKEGQNVTLSCEQNLNHDAMYWYRQDPGQGLRLIYYSQIVNDFQKGDIAEGYSVSREKKESFPLTVTSAQKNPTAFYLCATSRAGGYEQYFGPGTRLTVT.

This clone was picked up a small number of times. V gene TRBV6-5 combines with J gene TRBJ2-7; weak D call: TRBD1 (6 bases). The CDR3 covers 15 residues. Looked up from germline, CDR1 is MNHEY and CDR2 is SVGAGI. Trimming shortened V by 8 bases and J by 2 bases, and 19 bases separated the two germline ends. CDR3 nucleotide sequence: TGTGCCAGCCGACCCTCAACAGGGCCACCCTACGAGCAGTACTTC. It encodes CASRPSTGPPYEQYF.

In this sample, this clone turned up a few times. The gene calls are TRBV7-7 and TRBJ2-5, with a weak D call TRBD2 (5 bases). Trimming stripped 4 bases from V and 9 bases from J, with 12 bases between. CDR1 and CDR2 (germline): SSHAT, FNYEAQ (reference sequence). The CDR3 has 12 residues. CDR3 residues: CASSSEAGSQYF. The CDR3 coding sequence is TGTGCCAGCAGCTCCGAGGCGGGCTCCCAGTACTTC. Combining the CDR3 with reference TRBV7-7 and TRBJ2-5 gives the whole variable domain GAGVSQSPRYKVTKRGQDVTLRCDPISSHATLYWYQQALGQGPEFLTYFNYEAQPDKSGLPSDRFSAERPEGSISTLTIQRTEQRDSAMYRCASSSEAGSQYFGPGTRLLVL.

The chain couples TRBV6-5 to TRBJ2-7; TRBD2 matches at 9 bases. The CDR3 length is 15 residues. V gave up 2 bases and J gave up 2 bases; unmatched junction bases: 4. Germline V gene data show CDR1 as MNHEY and CDR2 as SVGAGI. The CDR3, as DNA: TGTGCCAGCAGTTACAGTGCGGGAGGGCCCTACGAGCAGTACTTC. As protein: CASSYSAGGPYEQYF.